The source of this TCR beta chain is a study of regulatory T cells in long-lasting Graves disease. Relying on iRepertoire HTBI primers and Arm-PCR of CDR3 regions, the team built TCR beta libraries. MiXCR, applied by TCRdb to the multiplex PCR reads, yields one record per CDR3 protein. The data contain hundreds of thousands of distinct CDR3 sequences, about 16% of them seen just once; the ten biggest clones take up 20% to 25%. A few counts support this clonotype. Germline-derived CDR1 and CDR2 are LGHDT and YNNKEL (reference sequence). V was shortened by 4 bases and J by 1 base, with 16 bases between the two germline ends. The CDR3 runs to 16 residues. The time point is: newly diagnosed GD, antithyroid drugs for less than 3 months. From RNA extracted from PBMCs, the TCR library was made. The same sample was also used in a study of T cells in Graves' hyperthyroidism and ophthalmopathy. That paper notes: A 13 V-J signature model discriminated ophthalmopathy versus stable hyperthyroidism.

The clonotype comes from a woman aged 35-65 years with Graves disease. The starting material was peripheral blood mononuclear cells (PBMCs), obtained at new diagnosis, from a patient treated with antithyroid drugs. The chain combines TRBV3-1 with TRBJ1-1; D is possibly TRBD1 (5 bases). As DNA, the CDR3 is TGTGCCAGCAGCCGCCGGGACGGACGACCGAACACTGAAGCTTTCTTT. It yields the protein CASSRRDGRPNTEAFF. Combining the CDR3 with reference TRBV3-1 and TRBJ1-1 gives the whole variable domain DTAVSQTPKYLVTQMGNDKSIKCEQNLGHDTMYWYKQDSKKFLKIMFSYNNKELIINETVPNRFSPKSPDKAHLNLHINSLELGDSAVYFCASSRRDGRPNTEAFFGQGTRLTVV.